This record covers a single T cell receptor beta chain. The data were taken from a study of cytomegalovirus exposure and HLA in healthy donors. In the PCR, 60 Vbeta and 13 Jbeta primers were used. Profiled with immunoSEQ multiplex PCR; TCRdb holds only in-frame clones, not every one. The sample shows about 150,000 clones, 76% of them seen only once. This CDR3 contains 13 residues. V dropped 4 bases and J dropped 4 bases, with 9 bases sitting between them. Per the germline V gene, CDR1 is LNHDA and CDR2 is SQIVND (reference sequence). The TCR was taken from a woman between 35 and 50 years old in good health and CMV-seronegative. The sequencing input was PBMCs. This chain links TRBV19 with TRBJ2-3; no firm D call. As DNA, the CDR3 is TGTGCCAGTAGTACCTCCCGGGCAGATACGCAGTATTTT. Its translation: CASSTSRADTQYF. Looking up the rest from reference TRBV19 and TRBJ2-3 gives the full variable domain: DGGITQSPKYLFRKEGQNVTLSCEQNLNHDAMYWYRQDPGQGLRLIYYSQIVNDFQKGDIAEGYSVSREKKESFPLTVTSAQKNPTAFYLCASSTSRADTQYFGPGTRLTVL.